This T cell receptor beta chain was observed in a study of cytomegalovirus exposure and HLA in healthy donors. PCR involved 60 Vbeta and 13 Jbeta primers. Sequencing was performed with immunoSEQ multiplex PCR; in TCRdb, only in-frame clones are kept and a portion is missing. The table includes fewer than 150,000 clones, around 76% detected once. V shed 1 base and J shed 2 bases, with 9 bases lying between them. This CDR3 region has 14 residues. Germline lookup yields CDR1 SGHVS and CDR2 FNYEAQ. Overall study findings and caveats: The majority of CMV-associated TCR beta chains were reported as apparently HLA-restricted in a later analysis. The investigators catalogued some 150 TCR beta chains as cytomegalovirus-associated. Per a prior analysis, the majority of TCR beta V segments were productive roughly 90% or roughly 30% of the time.

Concerning this clone: Its antigen is currently unknown.

Sequencing was carried out using PBMCs. The chain recombines TRBV7-6 with TRBJ2-7; D possibly corresponds to TRBD1 (5 bases). This sequence was found in a man in his late teens or twenties in good health and CMV-seronegative. The CDR3 protein is CASSLVGETYEQYF. The CDR3 bases are TGTGCCAGCAGCTTAGTAGGGGAAACCTACGAGCAGTACTTC.